This TCR beta chain was observed in a study of shared clonotypes between healthy human individuals. CDR1 and CDR2 (germline): SGHKS, YYEKEE (reference sequence). The CDR3 contains 15 residues. V shed 5 bases and J shed 2 bases, with 17 bases lying between them. Participating donors were healthy, HIV-negative adults free of recent acute infections or vaccinations. Study-level results: The generation probabilities recorded for non-shared clonotypes fell below those of clonotypes shared by all four donors. Rarefaction indicated that sorted-subset sequencing remained incomplete although depth was large.

This table comes from immunoSEQ multiplex PCR, and its TCRdb copy is limited to in-frame clones, with some not included. The data hold over a million clones, with approximately 97% observed a single time. For this clone: Its antigen is not identified.

This TCR came from a man younger than 45 in good health. Sequencing input: naive CD4+ T cells sorted from blood. Subset of the sample: CD45RA+ positively selected. J is TRBJ2-7 and V is TRBV5-5; no reliable D call. Here the CDR3 DNA reads TGTGCCAGCAGGGCAGGAAAGCGCCTTCCCTACGAGCAGTACTTC. Its translation is CASRAGKRLPYEQYF. The whole variable domain, remainder taken from reference TRBV5-5 and TRBJ2-7, is DAGVTQSPTHLIKTRGQQVTLRCSPISGHKSVSWYQQVLGQGPQFIFQYYEKEERGRGNFPDRFSARQFPNYSSELNVNALLLGDSALYLCASRAGKRLPYEQYFGPGTRLTVT.